This is a list of T cell receptor beta chains from one sample in a study of identical twins. TCRdb reprocessed the 5' RACE reads with MiXCR, giving one entry per CDR3 protein. The sample includes about 480,000 distinct CDR3 sequences, 13% to 15% seen only once; the top ten take around 0.57%. These same records also appear under a second study, on yellow fever vaccine responses in identical twins.

Sequencing input: CD4+ T cells sorted from blood. Receptors were obtained from a woman in her late teens or twenties in good health. The CDR3 runs from the conserved cysteine through the conserved F or W. A D gene is named only where the DNA matches it firmly.

cdr3_aa: CASRPGREKGYEQFF; j_call: TRBJ2-1; d_call: TRBD2; v_call: TRBV7-2
cdr3_aa: CASSLDGTGRETQYF; j_call: TRBJ2-5; d_call: .; v_call: TRBV28
cdr3_aa: CASSQDPPGTRGGGTDTQYF; j_call: TRBJ2-3; d_call: TRBD2; v_call: TRBV4-3
cdr3_aa: CASSQEGSAGGYTQYF; j_call: TRBJ2-3; d_call: TRBD2; v_call: TRBV3-1
cdr3_aa: CASSGLAGEGEQYF; j_call: TRBJ2-7; d_call: TRBD2; v_call: TRBV12-3/TRBV12-4
cdr3_aa: CASSYVGSRSYNEQFF; j_call: TRBJ2-1; d_call: .; v_call: TRBV6-2/TRBV6-3
cdr3_aa: CASSFGGEYGELFF; j_call: TRBJ2-2; d_call: .; v_call: TRBV28
cdr3_aa: CASSESKGRLAGVPYEQYF; j_call: TRBJ2-7; d_call: TRBD2; v_call: TRBV10-1
cdr3_aa: CASSLEQGHGYTF; j_call: TRBJ1-2; d_call: .; v_call: TRBV7-2
cdr3_aa: CASSLFGLTETQYF; j_call: TRBJ2-5; d_call: .; v_call: TRBV27
cdr3_aa: CASSLARTGQETQYF; j_call: TRBJ2-5; d_call: TRBD1; v_call: TRBV5-1
cdr3_aa: CSARPGQGYEQYF; j_call: TRBJ2-7; d_call: TRBD1; v_call: TRBV20-1
cdr3_aa: CASTRDSAYGYTF; j_call: TRBJ1-2; d_call: TRBD1; v_call: TRBV6-1
cdr3_aa: CASSQSEYEQYF; j_call: TRBJ2-7; d_call: .; v_call: TRBV3-1
cdr3_aa: CASSDTQRNTEAFF; j_call: TRBJ1-1; d_call: .; v_call: TRBV5-1
cdr3_aa: CASSPGGTGFYEQYF; j_call: TRBJ2-7; d_call: .; v_call: TRBV5-1
cdr3_aa: CSVDRGRGDTEAFF; j_call: TRBJ1-1; d_call: TRBD1; v_call: TRBV29-1
cdr3_aa: CATFAGGETQYF; j_call: TRBJ2-5; d_call: .; v_call: TRBV10-3
cdr3_aa: CAWSVGREQFF; j_call: TRBJ2-1; d_call: .; v_call: TRBV30
cdr3_aa: CASSPSIGAYEQYF; j_call: TRBJ2-7; d_call: .; v_call: TRBV3-1
cdr3_aa: CASSRGQYGSAYEQYF; j_call: TRBJ2-7; d_call: .; v_call: TRBV3-1
cdr3_aa: CASSLASGGNQPQHF; j_call: TRBJ1-5; d_call: .; v_call: TRBV5-1
cdr3_aa: CAISESGTGANVLTF; j_call: TRBJ2-6; d_call: .; v_call: TRBV10-3
cdr3_aa: CASRIGDPDGYEQYF; j_call: TRBJ2-7; d_call: .; v_call: TRBV12-3/TRBV12-4
cdr3_aa: CASSSNRDSHTGELFF; j_call: TRBJ2-2; d_call: .; v_call: TRBV27
cdr3_aa: CASSRVGAWDNQPQHF; j_call: TRBJ1-5; d_call: .; v_call: TRBV6-1
cdr3_aa: CASSPPSLRTDTQYF; j_call: TRBJ2-3; d_call: .; v_call: TRBV18
cdr3_aa: CSVESRTGELDTQYF; j_call: TRBJ2-3; d_call: TRBD1; v_call: TRBV29-1
cdr3_aa: CSAYGVREQYF; j_call: TRBJ2-7; d_call: .; v_call: TRBV20-1
cdr3_aa: CAIRDGFTDTQYF; j_call: TRBJ2-3; d_call: .; v_call: TRBV10-3
cdr3_aa: CSARDLAGVSSVHF; j_call: TRBJ2-7; d_call: TRBD2; v_call: TRBV20-1
cdr3_aa: CASSFGDFSGDQETQYF; j_call: TRBJ2-5; d_call: TRBD2; v_call: TRBV7-2
cdr3_aa: CSVSGGKTYEQYF; j_call: TRBJ2-7; d_call: .; v_call: TRBV29-1
cdr3_aa: CGTGRDTQYF; j_call: TRBJ2-3; d_call: .; v_call: TRBV20-1
cdr3_aa: CAISESAGTGELFF; j_call: TRBJ2-2; d_call: .; v_call: TRBV10-3
cdr3_aa: CSAKEPKGENSPLHF; j_call: TRBJ1-6; d_call: .; v_call: TRBV20-1
cdr3_aa: CATSDPGGAPYNEQFF; j_call: TRBJ2-1; d_call: TRBD2; v_call: TRBV24-1
cdr3_aa: CSARDLAGTYNSPLHF; j_call: TRBJ1-6; d_call: .; v_call: TRBV20-1
cdr3_aa: CSARERAETQYF; j_call: TRBJ2-5; d_call: .; v_call: TRBV20-1
cdr3_aa: CASSVGATGANVLTF; j_call: TRBJ2-6; d_call: .; v_call: TRBV18
cdr3_aa: CASSSLIGDEGELFF; j_call: TRBJ2-2; d_call: .; v_call: TRBV5-1
cdr3_aa: CASSPETGGYEQYF; j_call: TRBJ2-7; d_call: TRBD1; v_call: TRBV7-2
cdr3_aa: CASKRKAPEDTEAFF; j_call: TRBJ1-1; d_call: .; v_call: TRBV19
cdr3_aa: CASSFIRNTEAFF; j_call: TRBJ1-1; d_call: .; v_call: TRBV12-3/TRBV12-4